This T cell receptor (beta chain) was recovered during a study of T cell responses to AZD1222 COVID-19 vaccine. Whole-study context: Researchers grouped second doses given at about 4 or about 12 weeks into one pool. Findings and caveats of the study: Clonal diversity may have been underestimated in mostly white British donors.

Method: immunoSEQ multiplex PCR; TCRdb's copy keeps in-frame clones and lacks some. Found here are more than 75,000 clones, around 89% of them singletons; the top ten hold approximately 7%. This CDR3 is built from 13 residues. Germline V gives CDR1 GTSNPN, CDR2 SVGIG (reference sequence). V was pared by 5 bases and J by 2 bases, with 12 bases between. A word on this clone: Its antigen is not known.

The source was peripheral blood, collected on day 0 of AZD1222 vaccination. The chain employs TRBV30 and TRBJ1-1; D unresolved. The source is an adult in good health. The CDR3 reads CAWGINFNTEAFF. The CDR3 nucleotides are TGTGCCTGGGGGATTAATTTTAACACTGAAGCTTTCTTT.